The rows below give T cell receptor beta chains drawn from one sample of a study of TIL therapy for anti-PD-1-resistant metastatic lung cancer. Clones were sequenced by immunoSEQ multiplex PCR, and TCRdb holds only the in-frame ones, with some missing. The sample includes around 50,000 clones, less than 75% seen only once; the top ten take 1.8%. This sample comprised blood, obtained at baseline. The receptors originated from a person aged 25 to 85 with non-small cell lung cancer. The CDR3 runs from the conserved cysteine through the conserved F or W. The order of the fields is J gene, D gene, clone size, V gene, CDR3 protein, CDR3 DNA. The D gene is left open where the match is weak. The size of a clone is reported for some rows only, either as once, few or many, or as a class for expanded clones.

>TRBJ1-4|.|.|TRBV10-3
CAISDARVTDEKLFF
TGTGCCATCAGTGACGCTCGAGTAACGGATGAAAAACTGTTTTTT
>TRBJ2-1|.|.|TRBV6-5
CASTQDIRSYNEQFF
TGTGCCAGCACCCAGGACATACGATCCTACAATGAGCAGTTCTTC
>TRBJ2-3|TRBD2|once|TRBV7-3
CASSLTQGLAGTDTQYF
TGTGCCAGCAGCTTAACCCAGGGACTAGCGGGCACAGATACGCAGTATTTT
>TRBJ2-2|.|.|TRBV19
CASSKGTENTGELFF
TGTGCCAGTAGTAAGGGGACGGAGAACACCGGGGAGCTGTTTTTT
>TRBJ2-1|TRBD2|few|TRBV6-5
CASSGRLSYNEQFF
TGTGCCAGCAGCGGGAGGCTCTCCTACAATGAGCAGTTCTTC
>TRBJ2-7|.|.|TRBV7-2
CASSLGQALGEQYF
TGTGCCAGCAGCTTAGGGCAGGCCCTGGGGGAGCAGTACTTC
>TRBJ2-7|.|.|TRBV2
CASSVVSASEQYF
TGTGCCAGCAGTGTGGTTTCAGCATCCGAGCAGTACTTC
>TRBJ2-3|.|.|TRBV5-1
CASSLGAGSSTDTQYF
TGCGCCAGCAGCTTGGGAGCGGGTTCTAGCACAGATACGCAGTATTTT
>TRBJ1-1|.|.|TRBV6-4
CASRRTGNTEAFF
TGTGCCAGCAGGAGGACGGGCAACACTGAAGCTTTCTTT
>TRBJ2-7|.|.|TRBV19
CASSISQAYEQYF
TGTGCCAGTAGTATTTCGCAGGCCTACGAGCAGTACTTC
>TRBJ1-2|TRBD1|.|TRBV6-6
CASSYGQGSALGYTF
TGTGCCAGCAGTTATGGACAGGGATCCGCTCTTGGCTACACCTTC
>TRBJ1-1|.|.|TRBV7-9
CASTKLGENTEAFF
TGTGCCAGCACCAAACTAGGGGAGAACACTGAAGCTTTCTTT
>TRBJ1-1|.|once|TRBV12-5
CASGLGVHTEAFF
TGTGCTAGTGGACTGGGGGTCCACACTGAAGCTTTCTTT
>TRBJ2-3|.|few|TRBV9
CASSVLGDASTDTQYF
TGTGCCAGCAGCGTGCTAGGGGACGCTAGCACAGATACGCAGTATTTT
>TRBJ1-5|.|few|TRBV6-6
CASRGLFDQPQHF
TGTGCCAGCCGGGGGCTATTTGATCAGCCCCAGCATTTT
>TRBJ1-6|.|once|TRBV6-5
CASRGLNSPLHF
TGTGCCAGCAGGGGGCTAAATTCACCCCTCCACTTT
>TRBJ1-1|.|few|TRBV29-1
CSACNTEAFF
TGCAGCGCGTGCAACACTGAAGCTTTCTTT
>TRBJ2-7|.|.|TRBV19
CASSISRQSYEQYF
TGTGCCAGTAGTATAAGCAGGCAGTCCTACGAGCAGTACTTC
>TRBJ2-2|.|once|TRBV5-4
CASSFRAGGDRELFF
TGTGCCAGCAGCTTTAGGGCAGGGGGGGACCGGGAGCTGTTTTTT
>TRBJ2-1|TRBD2|.|TRBV11-3
CASSLVAGAYNEQFF
TGTGCCAGCAGCTTAGTAGCGGGGGCCTACAATGAGCAGTTCTTC
>TRBJ1-2|.|.|TRBV6-5
CASSELGSGYGYTF
TGTGCCAGCAGTGAACTCGGGTCGGGTTATGGCTACACCTTC
>TRBJ2-3|TRBD1|.|TRBV27
CASRPGQGATDTQYF
TGTGCCAGCAGACCGGGACAGGGAGCCACGGATACGCAGTATTTT
>TRBJ1-5|.|.|TRBV27
CASSLKADRLYSNQPQHF
TGTGCCAGCAGTTTAAAGGCCGATCGACTATATAGCAATCAGCCCCAGCATTTT
>TRBJ2-2|.|.|TRBV11-2
CASSLAGAGNTGELFF
TGTGCCAGCAGCTTAGCTGGGGCCGGGAACACCGGGGAGCTGTTTTTT
>TRBJ2-7|.|.|TRBV5-1
CASSIHPGGGIDSYEQYF
TGCGCCAGCAGCATACATCCAGGGGGGGGCATTGACTCCTACGAGCAGTACTTC
>TRBJ2-5|TRBD1|.|TRBV5-1
CASSRTGGWRETQYF
TGCGCCAGCTCACGGACAGGGGGCTGGCGAGAGACCCAGTACTTC
>TRBJ1-1|.|.|TRBV4-2
CASSQDLDTEAFF
TGTGCCAGCAGCCAAGACCTGGACACTGAAGCTTTCTTT
>TRBJ2-1|.|few|TRBV11-3
CASSSGTNEQFF
TGTGCCAGCAGCTCCGGGACAAATGAGCAGTTCTTC
>TRBJ2-5|TRBD1|.|TRBV7-6
CASSSRDRGRQETQYF
TGTGCCAGCAGTAGCCGGGACAGGGGTCGGCAAGAGACCCAGTACTTC
>TRBJ2-7|TRBD1|.|TRBV7-2
CASRRAGGEQYF
TGTGCCAGCAGACGAGCAGGGGGTGAGCAGTACTTC
>TRBJ2-1|.|.|TRBV28
CASRLGRGSRYEQFF
TGTGCCAGCAGGCTCGGTCGTGGGAGTCGCTATGAGCAGTTCTTC
>TRBJ2-7|.|.|TRBV27
CASSLTWVAGGTYEQYF
TGTGCCAGCAGTTTGACTTGGGTCGCAGGGGGGACCTACGAGCAGTACTTC
>TRBJ2-6|.|.|TRBV30
CAWSGAQGGANVLTF
TGTGCCTGGTCGGGGGCCCAGGGTGGGGCCAACGTCCTGACTTTC
>TRBJ2-3|.|.|TRBV6-5
CASSPRERSTDTQYF
TGTGCCAGCAGTCCCCGGGAGAGGAGCACAGATACGCAGTATTTT
>TRBJ2-3|TRBD1|.|TRBV7-7
CASSIGTGRTDTQYF
TGTGCCAGCAGCATCGGGACAGGGCGCACAGATACGCAGTATTTT
>TRBJ1-1|TRBD1|.|TRBV13
CASLRQGVPEAFF
TGTGCCAGCCTAAGACAGGGGGTCCCTGAAGCTTTCTTT
>TRBJ1-5|.|.|TRBV4-3
CASSQHLRGNQPQHF
TGCGCCAGCAGCCAACACCTTCGGGGCAATCAGCCCCAGCATTTT
>TRBJ2-3|.|.|TRBV19
CASSPYRLRGFTDTQYF
TGTGCCAGTAGTCCCTACCGGCTGCGGGGATTCACAGATACGCAGTATTTT
>TRBJ1-4|.|once|TRBV28
CASSLRGTNEKLFF
TGTGCCAGCAGTTTAAGGGGCACTAATGAAAAACTGTTTTTT
>TRBJ2-1|.|.|TRBV20-1
CSATLADEQFF
TGCAGTGCTACCTTAGCCGATGAGCAGTTCTTC
>TRBJ1-5|TRBD1|.|TRBV19
CASSSSGTGNQPQHF
TGTGCCAGTAGTAGCTCCGGGACAGGGAATCAGCCCCAGCATTTT
>TRBJ2-3|.|once|TRBV11-3
CASSLVGPSVTDTQYF
TGTGCCAGCAGCTTAGTAGGACCGTCCGTCACAGATACGCAGTATTTT
>TRBJ1-2|.|.|TRBV4-1
CASSQDSGGPGNYGYTF
TGCGCCAGCAGCCAAGATAGCGGGGGCCCAGGCAACTATGGCTACACCTTC
>TRBJ2-3|.|.|TRBV5-6
CASSPIRAIYSTDTQYF
TGTGCCAGCAGCCCTATCAGAGCTATCTATAGCACAGATACGCAGTATTTT
>TRBJ2-7|.|.|TRBV19
CASSITGTYEQYF
TGTGCCAGTAGTATAACAGGGACCTACGAGCAGTACTTC
>TRBJ1-6|TRBD1|.|TRBV2
CASSGGQGVSPLHF
TGTGCCAGCAGTGGGGGACAGGGGGTTTCACCCCTCCACTTT
>TRBJ1-5|TRBD1|.|TRBV7-2
CASSSQGEGDGQPQHF
TGTGCCAGCAGCTCTCAGGGGGAAGGCGATGGTCAGCCCCAGCATTTT
>TRBJ2-1|TRBD2|.|TRBV30
CAWTRLAGGPIYNEQFF
TGTGCCTGGACCCGACTAGCGGGAGGCCCCATTTACAATGAGCAGTTCTTC
>TRBJ2-3|TRBD2|.|TRBV29-1
CSVGPTSASTDTQYF
TGCAGCGTTGGACCTACTAGCGCGAGCACAGATACGCAGTATTTT
>TRBJ2-1|.|.|TRBV11-3
CASSLDGGSGEQFF
TGTGCCAGCAGCTTAGATGGGGGTAGCGGTGAGCAGTTCTTC
>TRBJ1-2|.|.|TRBV29-1
CSGGPGGYTF
TGCAGCGGCGGACCGGGTGGCTACACCTTC
>TRBJ2-1|TRBD2|few|TRBV4-1
CASSQVGLGWFF
TGCGCCAGCAGCCAAGTGGGACTAGGCTGGTTCTTC
>TRBJ1-2|TRBD1|.|TRBV27
CASSFFPGGGNGYTF
TGTGCCAGCAGTTTTTTTCCAGGGGGCGGTAATGGCTACACCTTC
>TRBJ2-7|.|few|TRBV9
CASSAAWGRGDEQYF
TGTGCCAGCAGCGCTGCCTGGGGTAGGGGTGACGAGCAGTACTTC
>TRBJ1-1|TRBD1|.|TRBV11-3
CASHDRGSGETEAFF
TGTGCCAGCCATGACAGGGGCAGCGGGGAGACTGAAGCTTTCTTT
>TRBJ1-2|.|once|TRBV6-1
CASSEGQRGTITF
TGTGCCAGCAGTGAAGGGCAGAGGGGGACCATAACTTTC
>TRBJ1-2|TRBD1|.|TRBV5-6
CASSPGTGALSNYGYTF
TGTGCCAGCAGCCCCGGGACAGGGGCCCTATCTAACTATGGCTACACCTTC